These 7 T cell receptor beta chains were all obtained from the same sample, sequenced in a study of blood T cell repertoires in COVID-19. Data came from immunoSEQ multiplex PCR; TCRdb stores just in-frame clones and leaves some out. The sample gives fewer than 85,000 clones, roughly 80% of which show up once; approximately 20% is in the top ten. Sequencing was performed on peripheral blood. The receptors derive from a woman between 55 and 75 years old with acute or convalescent COVID-19.

This rearrangement joins TRBV3-1 (or the pseudogene TRBV3-2) to TRBJ2-5, with 7 bases matching TRBD1. CDR3 length: 16 residues. J lost 5 bases, V lost 3 bases, and 12 bases had no gene match. The germline V gene has CDR1 LGHDT and CDR2 YNNKEL (reference sequence). The CDR3 DNA reads TGTGCCAGCAGCCATCGGTCGTCGGGACAGTCGGAGACCCAGTACTTC. Encoded protein: CASSHRSSGQSETQYF.

This clone was seen only once. The rearrangement links TRBV7-2 to TRBJ1-1; the D is unclear. Germline loops: CDR1 SGHTA, CDR2 FQGNSA. The germline V and J ends were trimmed by 5 bases and 5 bases, with 12 bases remaining between them. The CDR3 contains 13 residues. The CDR3: CASSPGPGTEAFF. In DNA form, the CDR3 reads TGTGCCAGCAGCCCCGGACCGGGGACTGAAGCTTTCTTT.

This clone is a singleton in its sample. This chain joins TRBV7-2 and TRBJ2-7; a weak D match, TRBD1 (5 bases). Germline-derived CDR1 and CDR2 are SGHTA and FQGNSA. This CDR3 is 14 amino acids long. Trimming stripped 1 base from V and 2 bases from J, with 9 bases between. The CDR3 DNA follows: TGTGCCAGCAGCTTAGTTCAGGGCCCCTACGAGCAGTACGTC. Encoded protein: CASSLVQGPYEQYV.

The rearrangement joins TRBV18 to TRBJ2-6; D is possibly TRBD1 (5 bases). CDR1 KGHSH and CDR2 LQKENI come from the germline V gene. CDR3 length: 17 amino acids. V lost 2 bases and J 0 bases, leaving 11 bases between the germline ends. The CDR3 sequence: CASSPVQAFSGANVLTF. CDR3 nucleotides: TGTGCCAGCTCACCAGTACAGGCCTTCTCTGGGGCCAACGTCCTGACTTTC.

The V and J genes are TRBV30 and TRBJ1-4; D may be TRBD1 (5 bases). V lost 2 bases, J lost 7 bases, and 11 bases lay in between. CDR1 GTSNPN and CDR2 SVGIG come from the germline V gene (reference sequence). The CDR3 loop spans 13 amino acids. CDR3 DNA sequence: TGTGCCTGGAGTCAGGGCAGGAGTGAAAAACTGTTTTTT. Translation gives CAWSQGRSEKLFF.

The CDR3 is CASSRRSGQGEETQYF. The DNA of the CDR3 is TGTGCCAGCAGCCGACGTTCGGGACAGGGGGAAGAGACCCAGTACTTC. The rearrangement links TRBV7-9 to TRBJ2-5; TRBD1 matches 11 bases. The junction had 8 bases not matched to a gene; V was cut back by 5 bases and J by 3 bases. Looked up from germline, CDR1 is SEHNR and CDR2 is FQNEAQ (reference sequence). This CDR3 spans 16 amino acids.

V and J are TRBV6-5 and TRBJ1-4, with D perhaps matching TRBD1 (6 bases). CDR3 size: 13 residues. Germline CDR1 reads MNHEY; CDR2 reads SVGAGI. V was cut by 2 bases and J by 7 bases, with 8 bases left in between. CDR3 nucleotides: TGTGCCAGCAGTTACGCGGACAGTGAAAAACTGTTTTTT. Translating it yields CASSYADSEKLFF.